This TCR beta chain is drawn from a study of T-cell memory formation after mild COVID-19. This clonotype turned up a few times. The antigen is undetermined. TCRdb re-derived calls from the 5' RACE reads in MiXCR, one entry per CDR3 protein. Counted here are roughly 130,000 distinct CDR3 sequences, approximately 6.2% occurring once; the ten biggest clones make up about 2.2%. Findings and limits, study-wide: Clones that contracted from day 15 to 85 were balanced CD4/CD8, while later expanders leaned CD4+.

This sequence originates from an adult woman who had mild COVID-19 (a few samples of this study predate the infection). Cell type and time point are not known. Input material: PBMCs or a T cell subset sorted from them (not recorded which).

CDR3: CASSYPLSAASTDTQYF. The CDR3 DNA reads TGTGCCAGCAGCTACCCTCTTAGCGCCGCTAGCACAGATACGCAGTATTTT. The J gene is TRBJ2-3, the V gene TRBV7-2; perhaps TRBD2 as D (5 bases). Germline assignment: CDR1 SGHTA and CDR2 FQGNSA. V was pared by 4 bases and J by 0 bases, with 17 bases between. CDR3 size: 17 residues.